This T cell receptor (beta chain) came from a study of T cell repertoires in cytomegalovirus infection. As for the study in general: Public signatures in TCR beta pointed to CMV infection and matching HLA type.

TCRdb ran MiXCR on the reads and lists one entry per CDR3 protein. The table shows approximately 600,000 distinct CDR3 sequences, with approximately 40% occurring only once. Germline CDR1 reads MNHNY; CDR2 reads SVGAGI (reference sequence). The CDR3 has 13 residues. V was trimmed by 7 bases and J by 1 base, leaving 11 bases between them. With respect to this clonotype: Its antigen is unidentified.

J is TRBJ2-7 and V is TRBV6-6; a weak D match, TRBD1 (5 bases). The source material was cultured PBMCs, sampled from culture after CMV antigen stimulation. The clonotype was recovered from a human donor in good health (CMV status not recorded). Some clones in this sample may be carry-over from other donors' samples. The CDR3 reads CASTWKGSYEQYF. DNA of the CDR3: TGTGCCAGCACCTGGAAGGGGTCCTACGAGCAGTACTTC.